Listed here are 5 T cell receptor beta chains from one sample, sequenced in a study of CD4 T cells in relation to SARS-CoV-2 and coronaviruses. The table came from immunoSEQ multiplex PCR; TCRdb's copy has only in-frame clones and leaves some out. This table holds tens of thousands of clones, approximately 83% found once. Sequenced material: memory CD4+ T cells from PBMCs. These receptors were obtained from an adult with COVID-19.

The J gene is TRBJ2-5, the V gene TRBV18; maybe TRBD1 (6 bases). Germline values: CDR1 KGHSH, CDR2 LQKENI. V was clipped by 2 bases and J by 5 bases, with 12 bases between them. The CDR3 spans 14 residues. CDR3 sequence reads: CASSPSGAGETQYF. Here the CDR3 DNA reads TGTGCCAGCTCACCATCAGGGGCTGGGGAGACCCAGTACTTC.

This clone appeared a single time. The J gene is TRBJ2-1, the V gene TRBV7-2; no clear D gene. Trimming removed 1 base from V and 7 bases from J, with 11 bases in between. Germline V gene data show CDR1 as SGHTA and CDR2 as FQGNSA. This CDR3 is built from 14 residues. In DNA, the CDR3 is TGTGCCAGCAGCTTAGGGGCTCATAGGAATGAGCAGTTCTTC. It specifies CASSLGAHRNEQFF.

The rearrangement links TRBV4-1 to TRBJ2-2; TRBD2 might be the D (5 bases). CDR1 is MGHRA, CDR2 YSYEKL, per germline. The CDR3 covers 15 residues. The V end was cut by 4 bases, the J end by 5 bases, with 14 bases between. Here the CDR3 reads CASSPIGVGTGELFF. For the CDR3, the DNA is TGCGCCAGCAGCCCCATCGGGGTCGGGACCGGGGAGCTGTTTTTT.

The chain combines TRBV11-2 with TRBJ2-1; 12 bases align to TRBD1. Germline lookup yields CDR1 SGHAT and CDR2 FQNNGV. The CDR3 sequence is 16 residues long. V lost 1 base, J lost 7 bases, and 5 bases stayed unmatched. CDR3 region: CASSLGGTGGQNEQFF. CDR3 coding DNA: TGTGCCAGCAGCTTAGGTGGGACAGGGGGCCAAAATGAGCAGTTCTTC. Combining the CDR3 with reference TRBV11-2 and TRBJ2-1 gives the whole variable domain EAGVAQSPRYKIIEKRQSVAFWCNPISGHATLYWYQQILGQGPKLLIQFQNNGVVDDSQLPKDRFSAERLKGVDSTLKIQPAKLEDSAVYLCASSLGGTGGQNEQFFGPGTRLTVL.

This clone was seen a single time. This rearrangement joins TRBV29-1 to TRBJ2-7; the D gene is possibly TRBD1 (6 bases). CDR3 length equals 14 residues. V shed 3 bases and J shed 4 bases, with 16 bases lying between them. CDR1 is SQVTM and CDR2 is ANQGSEA in the germline V gene. Written as DNA, the CDR3 is TGCAGCGTTGACTTTTCGGACAGACCGTACGAGCAGTACTTC. Protein sequence: CSVDFSDRPYEQYF.